The clone carrying this TCR beta chain has only one observation. V lost 3 bases, J lost 2 bases, and 8 bases stayed unmatched. The CDR3 spans 19 residues. CDR1 MGHRA and CDR2 YSYEKL come from the germline V gene. Authors' processing steps: Cell counts per sample came from amplifying reference gene primers. Produced via immunoSEQ multiplex PCR; TCRdb's table is partial and in-frame only. The V and J calls and clone size are taken from that table; D and trimming were inferred from the DNA. Of about 270,000 clones listed, around 88% are singletons. This sample is drawn from a study of blood T cell repertoires in COVID-19. On the study more broadly: Both acute and convalescent COVID-19 samples were obtained from the United States, Italy and Spain.

Residents of around 24 US areas, aged about 18 to 100 years, made up the participants. The sequenced material came from PBMCs or T cells enriched from blood (not recorded which). The TCR was taken from a woman aged 40 to 55 with acute COVID-19. This rearrangement joins TRBV4-1 to TRBJ2-4, with 15 bases fitting TRBD2. Here the CDR3 DNA reads TGCGCCAGCAGCCACGAAGGACTAGCGGGAGGGCCTTCCAAAAACATTCAGTACTTC. Its protein product is CASSHEGLAGGPSKNIQYF.